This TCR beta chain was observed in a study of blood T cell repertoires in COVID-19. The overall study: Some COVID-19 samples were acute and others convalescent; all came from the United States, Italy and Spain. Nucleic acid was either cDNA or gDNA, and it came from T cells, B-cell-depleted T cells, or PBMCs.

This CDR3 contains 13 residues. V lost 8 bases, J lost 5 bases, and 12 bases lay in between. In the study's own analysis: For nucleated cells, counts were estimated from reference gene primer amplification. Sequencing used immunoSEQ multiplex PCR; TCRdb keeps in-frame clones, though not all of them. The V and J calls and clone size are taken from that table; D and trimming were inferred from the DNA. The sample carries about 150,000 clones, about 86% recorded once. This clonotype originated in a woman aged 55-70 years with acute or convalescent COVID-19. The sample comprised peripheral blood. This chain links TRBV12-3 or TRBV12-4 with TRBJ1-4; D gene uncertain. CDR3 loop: CASRRRGNEKLFF. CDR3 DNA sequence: TGTGCCAGCCGCCGCCGGGGAAATGAAAAACTGTTTTTT.